These 10 T cell receptor beta chains were sequenced from one sample in a study of cytomegalovirus exposure and HLA in healthy donors (dated by TCRdb to between 2016 and 2019). The library was obtained by the immunoSEQ multiplex PCR assay. For the multiplex PCR, a mixture combining 60 forward primers for TCR Vbeta segments and 13 reverse primers for TCR Jbeta segments was used. In its TCRdb copy, this immuneACCESS table keeps in-frame sequences only and misses some clones. Where compared with another copy, unresolved V genes explain less than half of these, and the others have no known cause. The sample contains around 55,000 clones, approximately 80% of them found a single time. The ten largest clones add up to approximately 1.5% of the sample. The sequenced sample was PBMCs. The receptors originated from a female donor in good health and CMV-seronegative.

The chain carries TRBV19 and TRBJ1-5; no firm D call. CDR1 is LNHDA and CDR2 is SQIVND in the germline V gene (reference sequence). The ends were cut back, 3 bases at V and 4 bases at J, with 7 bases in the middle. The CDR3 is 13 amino acids. In DNA, the CDR3 is TGTGCCAGTAGTATTACAAATAATCAGCCCCAGCATTTT. Its protein is CASSITNNQPQHF.

This clone occurred a few times. The chain employs TRBV6-1 and TRBJ2-1; TRBD1 might be the D (5 bases). The CDR3 contains 15 residues. Per germline, CDR1 MNHNS and CDR2 SASEGT. Trimming left V 5 bases short and J 3 bases short, with 14 bases between. CDR3 in amino acids: CASSITDTYYNEQFF. Here the CDR3 DNA reads TGTGCCAGCAGTATTACGGACACGTACTACAATGAGCAGTTCTTC.

A word on this clone: The same CDR3 also results from other DNA sequences found in this sample. V usage is TRBV5-1 and J usage is TRBJ2-7, with D uncertain. Trimming took off 0 bases at V and 0 bases at J, with 10 bases between the two ends. Germline assignment: CDR1 SGHRS and CDR2 YFSETQ. The CDR3 contains 15 residues. The CDR3, as DNA: TGCGCCAGCAGCTTGGCGGCAGGTCCCTCCTACGAGCAGTACTTC. As protein: CASSLAAGPSYEQYF.

The rearrangement links TRBV5-8 to TRBJ1-3, with TRBD1 matching over 9 bases. V lost 0 bases and J lost 2; bases outside the gene matches: 0. Germline CDR1 is SGHTS and CDR2 is YDEGEE. The CDR3 is 15 amino acids. CDR3 nucleotide sequence: TGTGCCAGCAGCTTGGGACAGGGGGCTGGAAACACCATATATTTT. It codes for CASSLGQGAGNTIYF.

This clone was detected only once. V gene TRBV6-5 combines with J gene TRBJ2-2; no clear D gene. This CDR3 region has 14 residues. CDR1 MNHEY and CDR2 SVGAGI come from the germline V gene. Trimming shortened V by 7 bases and J by 0 bases, and 9 bases separated the two germline ends. The CDR3: CASTYSSNTGELFF. The CDR3 nucleotides are TGTGCCAGCACGTACAGCTCGAACACCGGGGAGCTGTTTTTT.

The V and J genes are TRBV5-1 and TRBJ1-4, with D perhaps matching TRBD1 (6 bases). Germline V gene sequence: CDR1 SGHRS, CDR2 YFSETQ. Trimming cost V 0 bases and J 4 bases, with 13 bases left between them. The CDR3 is 16 amino acids. The CDR3, as DNA: TGCGCCAGCAGCTTGGGGGTTGGACAGATTAATGAAAAACTGTTTTTT. This sequence encodes CASSLGVGQINEKLFF.

The V call is TRBV5-1, the J call TRBJ2-5; 9 nucleotides agree with TRBD2. In germline, CDR1 is SGHRS, CDR2 YFSETQ. The V and J ends lost 0 bases and 2 bases, in that order; junction bases with no gene match: 11. The CDR3 totals 18 residues. In nucleotides, the CDR3 is TGCGCCAGCAGCTTGGGGCTAGCGGGGAGAAGGAGGCAAGAGACCCAGTACTTC. Residues: CASSLGLAGRRRQETQYF.

The chain couples TRBV19 to TRBJ1-1; TRBD1 aligns across 7 bases. The V and J ends lost 7 bases and 0 bases, in that order; junction bases with no gene match: 14. Germline lookup yields CDR1 LNHDA and CDR2 SQIVND (reference sequence). This CDR3 spans 17 amino acids. For the CDR3, the DNA is TGTGCCAGTACCCGAAGGGGTGGGGACAGTCTGAACACTGAAGCTTTCTTT. This encodes CASTRRGGDSLNTEAFF.

This clone was recorded only once. V is TRBV7-2 and J is TRBJ1-1; possibly TRBD1 for D (6 bases). Trimming shortened V by 5 bases and J by 0 bases, and 16 bases separated the two germline ends. The CDR3 contains 16 residues. Germline V lookup: CDR1 SGHTA, CDR2 FQGNSA. This CDR3 reads CASSQRSTGLNTEAFF. CDR3 DNA sequence: TGTGCCAGCAGCCAAAGGTCTACAGGGTTGAACACTGAAGCTTTCTTT.

The chain uses TRBV27 and TRBJ2-6; a weak D match, TRBD2 (5 bases). V lost 4 bases to trimming and J lost 0 bases, with 10 bases between them. CDR1 MNHEY and CDR2 SMNVEV come from the germline V gene (reference sequence). This CDR3 has 16 residues. The CDR3 sequence: CASSYAGLSGANVLTF. Here the CDR3 DNA reads TGTGCCAGCAGTTACGCCGGACTCTCTGGGGCCAACGTCCTGACTTTC.